One sample yielded the 31 T cell receptor beta chains listed below, sequenced in a study of neurological immune-mediated disorders. TCRdb analysed the 5' RACE reads with MiXCR anew, one entry per CDR3 protein. The sample includes about 62,000 distinct CDR3 sequences, about 3.7% of them seen just once. Sequencing was performed on PBMCs. These receptors came from a woman aged 50 to 60 with multiple sclerosis.

The table lists this clonotype with a few counts. J is TRBJ2-7 and V is TRBV30; no firm D call. Trimming stripped 1 base from V and 1 base from J, with 5 bases between. CDR3 size: 12 residues. The V gene's germline CDR1 is GTSNPN and CDR2 SVGIG (reference sequence). DNA for the CDR3: TGTGCCTGGAGTGCAGGATCCTACGAGCAGTACTTC. Its translation is CAWSAGSYEQYF.

As to this clonotype: This clone may be a read error of a much larger clone one base away. The V call is TRBV29-1, the J call TRBJ2-7, with D maybe TRBD2 (5 bases). Germline V CDR1 and CDR2: SQVTM, ANQGSEA. The V gene lost 4 bases and the J gene lost 3 bases, with 13 bases spanning the gap. This CDR3 spans 13 amino acids. Here the CDR3 DNA reads TGCAGCGTTGCCGCTAGAGGGAGCTACGAGCAGTACTTC. It yields the protein CSVAARGSYEQYF.

As for this clonotype: This may be a read error, as it is one base from a much larger clone. The V call is TRBV28, the J call TRBJ2-7; D is perhaps TRBD1 (6 bases). V gave up 7 bases and J gave up 2 bases, with 9 bases separating them. Germline V lookup: CDR1 MDHEN, CDR2 SYDVKM. This CDR3 region has 12 residues. CDR3 DNA: TGTGCCAGCAAAGGGACAACCTACGAGCAGTACTTC. Its protein product is CASKGTTYEQYF.

This clonotype was observed many times. The chain links TRBV15 to TRBJ2-3; D is unclear. CDR1 and CDR2 (germline): LNHNV, YYDKDF (reference sequence). Trimming removed 0 bases at V and 0 bases at J, with 7 bases between. This CDR3 region has 15 residues. In DNA, the CDR3 is TGTGCCACCAGCAGAGACGGACGGAGCACAGATACGCAGTATTTT. Its translation: CATSRDGRSTDTQYF.

This clonotype has a count of ten or more. The CDR3 bases are TGTGCCAGCAGTTACCGGGGACAGTCAGATACGCAGTATTTT. Residues: CASSYRGQSDTQYF. This chain joins TRBV6-6 and TRBJ2-3, with 7 bases fitting TRBD1. Germline V gene sequence: CDR1 MNHNY, CDR2 SVGAGI (reference sequence). This CDR3 comprises 14 residues. V lost 2 bases, J lost 4 bases, and 3 bases stayed unmatched.

This clonotype has at least ten counts. This sequence joins TRBV10-3 and TRBJ2-5, with D unresolved. This CDR3 comprises 13 residues. Germline CDR1 ENHRY, CDR2 SYGVKD. V dropped 7 bases and J dropped 4 bases, with 13 bases sitting between them. The CDR3 reads CAIKRSKIETQYF. DNA of the CDR3: TGTGCCATCAAGAGGTCGAAGATAGAGACCCAGTACTTC.

This clonotype appeared many times. V and J are TRBV7-9 and TRBJ2-4, with 8 bases identical to TRBD1. Germline CDR1 SEHNR, CDR2 FQNEAQ (reference sequence). The trim removed 4 bases at V and 6 bases at J, leaving 5 bases unmatched. This CDR3 comprises 14 residues. The chain's CDR3 is CASSSDRERNIQYF. As DNA, the CDR3 is TGTGCCAGCAGCTCGGACAGGGAGCGAAACATTCAGTACTTC.

In its sample, this clonotype was seen many times. The V call is TRBV10-3, the J call TRBJ2-5; no clear D. V was pared by 0 bases and J by 5 bases, with 7 bases between. The length of the CDR3 is 13 residues. The germline CDR1 and CDR2 sequences are ENHRY and SYGVKD. For the CDR3, the DNA is TGTGCCATCAGTGAGTCCCGTTGGGAGACCCAGTACTTC. Amino acid sequence: CAISESRWETQYF.

As for this clonotype: This may stem from a read error, because a much larger clone lies one nucleotide away. The chain uses TRBV20-1 and TRBJ1-2; 7 bases match TRBD1. CDR3 length: 13 amino acids. Germline CDR1 DFQATT, CDR2 SNEGSKA (reference sequence). The V segment lost 5 bases and the J segment 8 bases; nucleotides outside the gene matches: 11. CDR3: CSALSDRAEGYTF. CDR3 DNA sequence: TGCAGTGCTCTATCAGACAGGGCGGAAGGCTACACCTTC.

This clonotype was counted at least ten times. This chain links TRBV6-2 or TRBV6-3 with TRBJ2-1, with 11 positions matching TRBD2. The germline V gene encodes CDR1 MNHEY and CDR2 SVGEGT. The CDR3 is made up of 19 amino acids. J gave up 7 bases and V 0 bases, and 14 bases lay outside the gene matches. The CDR3 DNA reads TGTGCCAGCAGTTACTCCCTGCTAGCGGGAGGCGAGGTAGGGAATGAGCAGTTCTTC. Translation gives CASSYSLLAGGEVGNEQFF.

This clonotype was found many times. The chain has TRBV7-2 and TRBJ2-7; D is possibly TRBD1 or TRBD2 (7 bases each). Deletions cut 2 bases from V and 4 bases from J, with 9 bases between. CDR1 is SGHTA, CDR2 FQGNSA, per germline. The CDR3 runs to 13 residues. The CDR3 DNA follows: TGTGCCAGCAGCTTACAGGGGGGGTACGAGCAGTACTTC. As protein: CASSLQGGYEQYF.

Ten or more counts support this clonotype. The chain couples TRBV6-2 or TRBV6-3 to TRBJ2-1; maybe TRBD1 (6 bases). The CDR3 length is 16 residues. The V and J ends lost 2 bases and 2 bases respectively, with 13 bases between them. Germline V gene data show CDR1 as MNHEY and CDR2 as SVGEGT. DNA for the CDR3: TGTGCCAGCAGTTACAGGCCAGGGGACCCCTACAATGAGCAGTTCTTC. It codes for CASSYRPGDPYNEQFF.

This clonotype showed up many times. The gene calls are TRBV25-1 and TRBJ2-3, with 11 bases fitting TRBD2. The V segment lost 5 bases and the J segment 2 bases; nucleotides outside the gene matches: 15. This CDR3 is built from 19 residues. The V gene's germline CDR1 is MGHDK and CDR2 SYGVNS. CDR3 coding DNA: TGTGCCAGCAGTATTGTCTATGGGCTAGCGGGAGGACACACAGATACGCAGTATTTT. Translated: CASSIVYGLAGGHTDTQYF.

Worth noting for this clonotype: Being one base from a much bigger clone, this may be a read error. V gene TRBV5-1 combines with J gene TRBJ2-5; possibly TRBD1 or TRBD2 for D (5 bases each). From germline, CDR1 is SGHRS and CDR2 YFSETQ. V lost 3 bases and J lost 0, with 12 bases in between. CDR3 length equals 15 residues. CDR3: CASSSDGTYQETQYF. The CDR3, as DNA: TGCGCCAGCAGCTCGGACGGGACGTACCAAGAGACCCAGTACTTC.

This clonotype occurred many times. The gene calls are TRBV7-2 and TRBJ1-2, with a weak D call TRBD1 (5 bases). The CDR3 sequence is 13 residues long. Deletions cut 5 bases from V and 7 bases from J, with 14 bases between. Germline values: CDR1 SGHTA, CDR2 FQGNSA. Here the CDR3 reads CASSVPGRFGYTF. In DNA form, the CDR3 reads TGTGCCAGCAGCGTACCAGGGAGATTTGGCTACACCTTC.

V is TRBV13 and J is TRBJ2-1; 9 positions match TRBD2. With V trimmed by 5 bases and J by 3 bases, 8 bases remained unmatched. The CDR3 extends over 16 amino acids. Germline V gene lookup returns CDR1 PRHDT and CDR2 FYEKMQ (reference sequence). This CDR3 is CASSPLYSGSYNEQFF. DNA of the CDR3: TGTGCCAGCAGCCCGCTTTATAGCGGGAGCTACAATGAGCAGTTCTTC.

This clonotype qualifies as large. Written as DNA, the CDR3 is TGTGCCAGCAGCGCGGACAGGAAAATGAACACTGAAGCTTTCTTT. Protein product: CASSADRKMNTEAFF. This chain links TRBV5-6 with TRBJ1-1, with 7 positions matching TRBD1. The V and J ends lost 4 bases and 0 bases, in that order; junction bases with no gene match: 6. Germline assignment: CDR1 SGHDT and CDR2 YYEEEE. The CDR3 sequence is 15 residues long.

This clonotype was recorded at least ten times. CDR3 sequence (DNA): TGTGCCAGCAGCTTGATATACGAGGGTCCCTACAATGAGCAGTTCTTC. It encodes CASSLIYEGPYNEQFF. The chain combines TRBV5-5 with TRBJ2-1, with a possible D match to TRBD2 (5 bases). This CDR3 is built from 16 residues. CDR1 and CDR2 from the germline V gene are SGHKS and YYEKEE (reference sequence). V was clipped by 1 base and J by 2 bases, with 13 bases between them.

A few counts support this clonotype. V gene TRBV6-6 combines with J gene TRBJ2-7, with D maybe TRBD2 (5 bases). The V end was cut by 4 bases, the J end by 4 bases, with 8 bases between. The CDR3 has 12 residues. CDR1 and CDR2 from the germline V gene are MNHNY and SVGAGI (reference sequence). CDR3 amino acids: CASSLPGYEQYF. In DNA form, the CDR3 reads TGTGCCAGCAGTTTGCCGGGATACGAGCAGTACTTC.

This clonotype was picked up many times. This chain links TRBV24-1 with TRBJ1-5; D may be TRBD1 (6 bases). Germline V CDR1 and CDR2: KGHDR, SFDVKD. Trimming took 5 bases from V and 7 from J, leaving 14 bases between them. The CDR3 contains 14 residues. The chain's CDR3 is CATSAGAGTQPQHF. The DNA of the CDR3 is TGTGCCACCAGTGCGGGGGCAGGTACCCAGCCCCAGCATTTT.

This clonotype was counted ten times or more. The rearrangement uses TRBV20-1 and TRBJ2-7, with 9 bases aligning to TRBD2. Germline V CDR1 and CDR2: DFQATT, SNEGSKA (reference sequence). V dropped 3 bases and J dropped 7; count of bases not matched to a gene: 13. This CDR3 has 15 amino acids. The CDR3 sequence: CSARTAGGPGREQYF. CDR3 sequence (DNA): TGCAGTGCTAGGACGGCGGGAGGGCCGGGTCGAGAGCAGTACTTC.

This clonotype showed up many times. The CDR3 DNA is TGTGCCAGCAGCTTATACAGCCAGGGGGACCAGCCCCAGCATTTT. The encoded protein is CASSLYSQGDQPQHF. V gene TRBV7-2 combines with J gene TRBJ1-5; TRBD1 matches 7 bases. The CDR3 spans 15 residues. Trimming at V came to 2 bases and at J to 7 bases, leaving 8 bases not matched to a gene. In germline, CDR1 is SGHTA, CDR2 FQGNSA.

This clonotype came up many times. The CDR3 reads CSVVTSGRSGYNEQFF. The CDR3 coding sequence is TGCAGCGTCGTGACTAGCGGGAGATCTGGATACAATGAGCAGTTCTTC. The genes are TRBV29-1 and TRBJ2-1; 12 bases match TRBD2. With V trimmed by 6 bases and J by 4 bases, 10 bases remained unmatched. The CDR3 runs 16 residues. Germline values: CDR1 SQVTM, CDR2 ANQGSEA.

Ten or more counts support this clonotype. The chain is built from TRBV24-1 and TRBJ1-1; D ambiguous. Trimming took 7 bases from V and 2 from J, leaving 7 bases between them. The CDR3 consists of 12 residues. Germline V gives CDR1 KGHDR, CDR2 SFDVKD. CDR3 DNA: TGTGCCACCAGGGACGCCAACACTGAAGCTTTCTTT. It encodes CATRDANTEAFF.

This clonotype occurred a few times. The rearrangement links TRBV7-9 to TRBJ1-2, with a possible D match to TRBD1 (6 bases). CDR3 length: 13 amino acids. Trimming took off 1 base at V and 8 bases at J, with 11 bases between the two ends. From germline, CDR1 is SEHNR and CDR2 FQNEAQ (reference sequence). CDR3 coding DNA: TGTGCCAGCAGCTTAGTGGGACACCAGGGCTACACCTTC. Encoded protein: CASSLVGHQGYTF.

This clonotype was detected ten times or more. This sequence joins TRBV12-3 or TRBV12-4 and TRBJ2-5, with D possibly being TRBD2 (5 bases). V gave up 5 bases and J gave up 3 bases, with 7 bases separating them. The CDR3 totals 12 residues. This CDR3 is CASSPREETQYF. CDR3 nucleotide sequence: TGTGCCAGCAGTCCGAGGGAAGAGACCCAGTACTTC.

This clonotype was seen ten or more times. This chain links TRBV6-2 or TRBV6-3 with TRBJ2-5; unclear D gene. This CDR3 region has 14 residues. V lost 8 bases, J lost 4 bases, and 17 bases lay in between. Germline lookup yields CDR1 MNHEY and CDR2 SVGEGT. CDR3 DNA sequence: TGTGCCAGCCGTAGTACGTTTCGAGGAGAGACCCAGTACTTC. Its translation is CASRSTFRGETQYF.

V gene TRBV20-1 combines with J gene TRBJ1-3; D unclear. Trimming removed 5 bases at V and 3 bases at J, with 5 bases between. The CDR3 extends over 11 amino acids. Germline V gene data show CDR1 as DFQATT and CDR2 as SNEGSKA (reference sequence). The CDR3 loop is CSALGGNTIYF. CDR3 nucleotides: TGCAGTGCTCTGGGTGGAAACACCATATATTTT.

This clonotype was recorded many times. This sequence joins TRBV6-2 or TRBV6-3 and TRBJ1-2; D gene ambiguous. The CDR3 totals 13 residues. CDR1 and CDR2 from the germline V gene are MNHEY and SVGEGT. Trimming took off 3 bases at V and 4 bases at J, with 9 bases between the two ends. The DNA of the CDR3 is TGTGCCAGCAGTTATCCCCTCGCCTATGGCTACACCTTC. This gives the protein CASSYPLAYGYTF.

This clonotype was seen many times. The rearrangement links TRBV14 to TRBJ2-1; D remains unclear. CDR3 length: 14 amino acids. CDR1 SGHDN and CDR2 FVKESK come from the germline V gene. The V end lost 7 bases, the J end lost 3 bases, and 13 bases lay between the germline ends. This chain's CDR3 is CASTPAANYNEQFF. The CDR3 nucleotides read TGTGCCAGCACCCCAGCTGCGAACTACAATGAGCAGTTCTTC.

This clonotype was seen ten or more times. The V gene is TRBV12-3 or TRBV12-4, the J gene TRBJ1-5, with a possible D match to TRBD1 (5 bases). CDR3 length equals 14 residues. V shed 3 bases and J shed 6 bases, with 12 bases lying between them. In nucleotides, the CDR3 is TGTGCCAGCAGTTTGGGGGAAACGGTTCAGCCCCAGCATTTT. The encoded protein is CASSLGETVQPQHF.